This TCR beta chain was retrieved from a study of blood T cell repertoires in COVID-19. For the study at large: Sites in the United States, Italy and Spain provided acute and convalescent COVID-19 samples. The cDNA or gDNA used as material had been derived from T cells, B-cell-depleted T cells, or PBMCs.

Original analysis: Reference gene primer amplification gave estimated nucleated cell counts. The method was immunoSEQ multiplex PCR; TCRdb's version includes in-frame clones alone and lacks a portion of them. For V, J and clone size, that table is used; D and trimming come from the DNA. Altogether 45,000 or so clones are present, 60% to 80% being singletons, with the ten largest covering over 15%. V lost 6 bases and J 1 base, leaving 9 bases between the germline ends. The CDR3 contains 13 residues. Germline loops: CDR1 MNHEY, CDR2 SVGAGI. The receptor was isolated from a man in his sixties or seventies with acute or convalescent COVID-19. The rearrangement uses TRBV6-5 and TRBJ1-2; a possible D gene is TRBD1 (6 bases). The sequenced sample was peripheral blood. The CDR3 loop reads CASRRDINYGYTF. The CDR3 DNA reads TGTGCCAGCAGACGGGACATTAACTATGGCTACACCTTC.